The clone carrying this T cell receptor (beta chain) was recorded once. The CDR3 contains 15 residues. The germline gives CDR1 GTSNPN, CDR2 SVGIG (reference sequence). V trimming: 3 bases; J trimming: 7 bases; junction bases outside the gene matches: 8. These data belong to a study of CD8 T cells in Susac syndrome. About 0.45 to 1 ug RNA was reverse transcribed with random hexamers. The authors amplified TCR beta CDR3 across 54 Vbeta and 13 Jbeta using immunoSEQ multiplex PCR. MiXCR, run by TCRdb on the immunoSEQ multiplex PCR reads, gives a single entry per CDR3 protein. This repertoire shows just under 95,000 distinct CDR3 sequences, roughly 94% found once; its top ten account for over 0.3%.

This clonotype was obtained from a human donor with Susac syndrome. Material: CD4+ T cells from PBMCs. The V call is TRBV30, the J call TRBJ1-6; 8 bases align to TRBD1. The CDR3 is CAWSPGDRKNSPLHF. The CDR3 DNA sequence: TGTGCCTGGAGCCCAGGGGACAGGAAAAATTCACCCCTCCACTTT. The full variable domain, in which reference TRBV30 and TRBJ1-6 provide the parts outside the CDR3, is SQTIHQWPATLVQPVGSPLSLECTVEGTSNPNLYWYRQAAGRGLQLLFYSVGIGQISSEVPQNLSASRPQDRQFILSSKKLLLSDSGFYLCAWSPGDRKNSPLHFGNGTRLTVT.